The present T cell receptor (beta chain) was sequenced within a study of human T cells and chemical hapten exposure. Unique molecular identifiers were linked by the library to individual cDNA molecules. TCRdb itself ran the RACE reads through MiXCR, one entry per CDR3 protein. The repertoire has 120,000 or so distinct CDR3 sequences, 12% to 15% of them found once; the top ten carry around 0.84%. The V gene end was trimmed by 6 bases and the J gene end by 1 base; junction bases not matched to a gene: 8. Germline V gives CDR1 SQVTM, CDR2 ANQGSEA. This CDR3 comprises 16 residues. Time point: patch test 1, 2 weeks after DPC sensitization. Treatment noted: therapeutic diphenylcyclopropenone sensitization with weekly scalp DPC.

This receptor was obtained from a man aged 18 to 29 with alopecia areata. Some clones in this sample may be carry-over from other donors' samples. Sequences were derived from whole blood, sampled in connection with sensitization to the hapten diphenylcyclopropenone (DPC). The rearrangement links TRBV29-1 to TRBJ2-3; 12 bases match TRBD1. The CDR3 loop reads CSVGTGGYVGTDTQYF. The CDR3 DNA follows: TGCAGCGTCGGGACAGGGGGCTATGTGGGCACAGATACGCAGTATTTT.